These 20 T cell receptor beta chains were all obtained from the same sample, sequenced in a study of blood T cell repertoires in COVID-19 (TCRdb year 2020). To prepare the library, the immunoSEQ multiplex PCR assay was applied. TCRdb obtained this table from immuneACCESS and retained in-frame rearrangements with V and J assigned. These tables miss some clones; where compared with another copy, unresolved V genes account for less than half of the shortfall, and the remainder is unexplained. The sample yields approximately 220,000 clones; 80% to 90% were counted once. The ten largest clones represent roughly 8.8% of the sample. Sample: peripheral blood. These receptor sequences come from a woman in her fifties or sixties with acute or convalescent COVID-19.

This sequence joins TRBV10-2 and TRBJ1-1; D is unresolved. The CDR3 totals 14 residues. Germline V gene data show CDR1 as WSHSY and CDR2 as SAAADI. Trimming took 6 bases from V and 0 from J, leaving 11 bases between them. CDR3 sequence: CASRPLTLNTEAFF. In nucleotides, the CDR3 is TGCGCCAGCAGGCCCCTTACATTGAACACTGAAGCTTTCTTT.

This clone turned up a few times. The chain links TRBV3-1 (or the pseudogene TRBV3-2) to TRBJ1-5; TRBD1 might be the D (5 bases). The CDR3 loop spans 17 amino acids. Germline CDR1 is LGHDT and CDR2 is YNNKEL (reference sequence). V gave up 3 bases and J gave up 6 bases, with 21 bases separating them. In DNA form, the CDR3 reads TGTGCCAGCAGCCAGGGTCATTTCGGGGGGGGAGGTCAGCCCCAGCATTTT. As protein: CASSQGHFGGGGQPQHF.

This clone was seen once. The chain links TRBV7-9 to TRBJ2-7; the match to TRBD2 covers 9 bases. The V gene end was trimmed by 5 bases and the J gene end by 6 bases; junction bases not matched to a gene: 8. Germline CDR1 reads SEHNR; CDR2 reads FQNEAQ (reference sequence). CDR3 length: 14 residues. CDR3 amino acids: CASSPPPLAGEQYF. The CDR3, as DNA: TGTGCCAGCAGCCCCCCGCCACTAGCGGGCGAGCAGTACTTC. The entire variable domain, with the rest obtained from reference TRBV7-9 and TRBJ2-7, is as follows: DTGVSQNPRHKITKRGQNVTFRCDPISEHNRLYWYRQTLGQGPEFLTYFQNEAQLEKSRLLSDRFSAERPKGSFSTLEIQRTEQGDSAMYLCASSPPPLAGEQYFGPGTRLTVT.

The chain combines TRBV7-9 with TRBJ2-2; 7 nucleotides align to TRBD1. The germline gives CDR1 SEHNR, CDR2 FQNEAQ (reference sequence). After removal of 5 bases from V and 6 bases from J, the junction contained 9 bases not matched to a gene. This CDR3 comprises 15 residues. The CDR3 region is CASSRRQGFPGELFF. CDR3 nucleotide sequence: TGTGCCAGCAGCCGTAGACAGGGATTCCCCGGGGAGCTGTTTTTT.

The chain uses TRBV28 and TRBJ2-6, with D possibly TRBD2 on 6 matching bases. Germline CDR1 and CDR2: MDHEN and SYDVKM. V lost 7 bases, J lost 3 bases, and 10 bases lay in between. The CDR3 contains 14 residues. This CDR3 is CASTTGGGANVLTF. The CDR3 DNA follows: TGTGCCAGCACTACCGGGGGTGGGGCCAACGTCCTGACTTTC. Drawing the rest from reference TRBV28 and TRBJ2-6, the complete variable domain is DVKVTQSSRYLVKRTGEKVFLECVQDMDHENMFWYRQDPGLGLRLIYFSYDVKMKEKGDIPEGYSVSREKKERFSLILESASTNQTSMYLCASTTGGGANVLTFGAGSRLTVL.

The rearrangement joins TRBV20-1 to TRBJ1-2; D perhaps matches TRBD1 (5 bases). The V and J ends lost 3 bases and 4 bases respectively, with 12 bases between them. The CDR3 covers 13 residues. Germline values: CDR1 DFQATT, CDR2 SNEGSKA (reference sequence). CDR3 residues: CSASLGLVYGYTF. CDR3 DNA: TGCAGTGCTAGTTTGGGGCTTGTCTATGGCTACACCTTC.

The count of this clone is one. CDR3 amino acids: CASSQEPRGDVTDTQYF. CDR3 nucleotide sequence: TGCGCCAGCAGCCAAGAACCCAGGGGGGACGTCACAGATACGCAGTATTTT. The chain joins TRBV4-1 to TRBJ2-3; weak D call: TRBD1 (7 bases). Germline loops: CDR1 MGHRA, CDR2 YSYEKL. The CDR3 runs to 17 residues. The V end lost 0 bases, the J end lost 2 bases, and 15 bases lay between the germline ends.

The chain employs TRBV11-3 and TRBJ2-1, with 8 bases matching TRBD2. CDR1 SGHNT and CDR2 YENEEA come from the germline V gene. The CDR3 covers 15 residues. The junction had 9 bases not matched to a gene; V was cut back by 4 bases and J by 7 bases. DNA for the CDR3: TGTGCCAGCAGCTCCGGGCTAGCGGGTGGGAATGAGCAGTTCTTC. Amino acid sequence: CASSSGLAGGNEQFF.

The chain combines TRBV27 with TRBJ2-7, with TRBD1 identical over 9 bases. Matching the DNA end better, TRBJ2-5 makes the J call doubtful. This CDR3 spans 13 amino acids. Per the germline V gene, CDR1 is MNHEY and CDR2 is SMNVEV (reference sequence). The CDR3, as DNA: TGTGCCAGCAGTTTATCGGGACAGGGGACCCAGTACTTC. Protein product: CASSLSGQGTQYF.

The gene calls are TRBV7-2 and TRBJ2-1; 9 bases map to TRBD1. The CDR3 is made up of 15 amino acids. Germline V gene data show CDR1 as SGHTA and CDR2 as FQGNSA. Trimming cost V 5 bases and J 4 bases; bases outside gene matches: 6. CDR3 coding DNA: TGTGCCAGCAGCCGCACAGGGGGCATTTACAATGAGCAGTTCTTC. This sequence encodes CASSRTGGIYNEQFF.

The V call is TRBV11-1, the J call TRBJ1-1; a possible D gene is TRBD1 (6 bases). The germline V and J ends were trimmed by 5 bases and 1 base, with 11 bases remaining between them. There are 14 residues in the CDR3. Germline CDR1 SGHAT, CDR2 FQDESV (reference sequence). The CDR3 protein is CASSHKQGNTEAFF. The DNA of the CDR3 is TGTGCCAGCAGCCATAAACAGGGGAACACTGAAGCTTTCTTT.

A single count supports this clone. The genes are TRBV5-1 and TRBJ2-1; TRBD1 agrees at 9 bases. Germline V CDR1 and CDR2: SGHRS, YFSETQ. V shed 4 bases, J shed 8 bases, and the junction held 10 bases outside the gene matches. There are 15 residues in the CDR3. Here the CDR3 reads CASSLGQGNHDEQFF. CDR3 sequence (DNA): TGCGCCAGCAGCCTGGGACAGGGCAACCACGATGAGCAGTTCTTC.

In this sample, this clone turned up once. The chain employs TRBV28 and TRBJ2-1; 9 bases line up with TRBD2. The trim removed 1 base at V and 6 bases at J, leaving 7 bases unmatched. The CDR3 sequence is 16 residues long. From germline, CDR1 is MDHEN and CDR2 SYDVKM. Here the CDR3 DNA reads TGTGCCAGCAGTTTATTTGGGGGTAGCGGGAGCAATGAGCAGTTCTTC. Translation: CASSLFGGSGSNEQFF.

This sequence joins TRBV7-9 and TRBJ2-2; 10 nucleotides line up with TRBD1. V lost 1 base, J lost 0 bases, and 5 bases stayed unmatched. In germline, CDR1 is SEHNR, CDR2 FQNEAQ (reference sequence). This CDR3 region has 18 residues. DNA of the CDR3: TGTGCCAGCAGCTTAGGGACAGGGGGTATGACGAACACCGGGGAGCTGTTTTTT. Its translation: CASSLGTGGMTNTGELFF.

The rearrangement links TRBV7-2 to TRBJ2-7, with 10 bases aligning to TRBD1. Germline V lookup: CDR1 SGHTA, CDR2 FQGNSA. Unmatched junction bases numbered 7, after V lost 5 bases and J lost 3 bases. This CDR3 comprises 15 residues. The CDR3 bases are TGTGCCAGCAGCCGCGACGGGACAGGGGACTACGAGCAGTACTTC. Amino acid sequence: CASSRDGTGDYEQYF. Together with reference TRBV7-2 and TRBJ2-7, the CDR3 gives the full variable domain: GAGVSQSPSNKVTEKGKDVELRCDPISGHTALYWYRQSLGQGLEFLIYFQGNSAPDKSGLPSDRFSAERTGGSVSTLTIQRTQQEDSAVYLCASSRDGTGDYEQYFGPGTRLTVT.

This chain connects TRBV27 to TRBJ2-2; TRBD1 aligns across 9 bases. CDR3 size: 16 residues. V was clipped by 7 bases and J by 5 bases; unmatched bases: 11. CDR1 and CDR2 (germline): MNHEY, SMNVEV (reference sequence). CDR3 nucleotides: TGTGCCAGCACACCCCGGACAGGGGTGAGAACCGGGGAGCTGTTTTTT. Amino acid sequence: CASTPRTGVRTGELFF.

The genes are TRBV7-9 and TRBJ1-1; 7 bases are a match to TRBD1. Germline assignment: CDR1 SEHNR and CDR2 FQNEAQ (reference sequence). V lost 5 bases and J lost 5; bases outside the gene matches: 11. This CDR3 is 15 amino acids long. The CDR3 coding sequence is TGTGCCAGCAGCCGTAGGGACAGAAAGGGAACTGAAGCTTTCTTT. It is translated as CASSRRDRKGTEAFF.

This chain uses TRBV27 with TRBJ2-7; TRBD1 matches 10 bases. Germline values: CDR1 MNHEY, CDR2 SMNVEV (reference sequence). The junction had 13 bases not matched to a gene; V was cut back by 9 bases and J by 5 bases. The CDR3 consists of 15 residues. CDR3 DNA: TGTGCCAGTCGACCAATCGACAGGGGGCTTGACGAGCAGTACTTC. This codes for CASRPIDRGLDEQYF.

This clone was counted between two and nine times. The chain has TRBV10-2 and TRBJ2-3; 10 bases fit TRBD1. The V gene end was trimmed by 6 bases and the J gene end by 5 bases; junction bases not matched to a gene: 5. Germline V CDR1 and CDR2: WSHSY, SAAADI. This CDR3 region has 14 residues. CDR3: CASRRTGGGDTQYF. CDR3 DNA: TGCGCCAGCAGGCGGACAGGGGGAGGAGATACGCAGTATTTT.

This sequence joins TRBV6-1 and TRBJ2-3; maybe TRBD2 (5 bases). The CDR3 length is 16 residues. Trimming pared 2 bases from V and 1 base from J, leaving 13 bases between. Germline V gene lookup returns CDR1 MNHNS and CDR2 SASEGT. Written as DNA, the CDR3 is TGTGCCAGCAGTGAATGGGCGGGTCGGGGCACAGATACGCAGTATTTT. It yields the protein CASSEWAGRGTDTQYF.